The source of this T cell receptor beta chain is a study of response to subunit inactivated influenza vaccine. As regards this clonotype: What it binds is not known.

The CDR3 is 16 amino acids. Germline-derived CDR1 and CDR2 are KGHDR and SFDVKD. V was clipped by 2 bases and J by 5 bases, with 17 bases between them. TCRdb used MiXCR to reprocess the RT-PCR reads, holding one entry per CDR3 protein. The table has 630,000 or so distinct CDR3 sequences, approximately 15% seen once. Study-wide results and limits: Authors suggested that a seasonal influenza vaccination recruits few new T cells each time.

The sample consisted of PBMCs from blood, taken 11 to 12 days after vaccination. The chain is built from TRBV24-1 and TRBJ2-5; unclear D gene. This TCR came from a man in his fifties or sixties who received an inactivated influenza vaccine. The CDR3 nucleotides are TGTGCCACCAGTGATTCCGGGTCGCGGCTGACGGAGACCCAGTACTTC. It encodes CATSDSGSRLTETQYF.